This TCR beta chain stems from a study of cytomegalovirus exposure and HLA in healthy donors. Points from the study as a whole: A later analysis found common viral pathogens apparently linked to several of the most significant clusters.

This clone was picked up a small number of times. Its antigen is undetermined. This CDR3 contains 13 residues. From germline, CDR1 is SGHNT and CDR2 YYREEE (reference sequence). V gave up 3 bases and J gave up 4 bases; unmatched junction bases: 3. Both 60 Vbeta primers and 13 Jbeta primers went into the PCR. Generated by immunoSEQ multiplex PCR, the TCRdb table keeps only in-frame clones and is missing some. The table includes roughly 200,000 clones, around 80% detected once. This receptor was identified in a woman in her sixties in good health and CMV-seropositive. V gene TRBV5-4 combines with J gene TRBJ1-2; TRBD1 matches at 7 bases. Sample: PBMCs. CDR3 loop: CASSSGTVYGYTF. For the CDR3, the DNA is TGTGCCAGCAGCTCCGGGACAGTCTATGGCTACACCTTC.